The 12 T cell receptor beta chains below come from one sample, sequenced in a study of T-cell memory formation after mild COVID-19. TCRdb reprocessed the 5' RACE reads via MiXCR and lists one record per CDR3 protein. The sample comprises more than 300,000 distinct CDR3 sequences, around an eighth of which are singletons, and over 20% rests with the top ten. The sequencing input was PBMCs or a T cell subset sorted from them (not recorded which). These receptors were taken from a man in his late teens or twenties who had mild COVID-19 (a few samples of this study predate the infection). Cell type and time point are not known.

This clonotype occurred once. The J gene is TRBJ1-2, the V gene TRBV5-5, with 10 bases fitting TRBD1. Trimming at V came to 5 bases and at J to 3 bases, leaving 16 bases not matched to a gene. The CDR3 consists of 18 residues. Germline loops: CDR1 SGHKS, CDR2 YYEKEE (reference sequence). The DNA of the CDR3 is TGTGCCAGCAGGGTCCATCCACCCGGGACAGGGGTGGACTATGGCTACACCTTC. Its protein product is CASRVHPPGTGVDYGYTF.

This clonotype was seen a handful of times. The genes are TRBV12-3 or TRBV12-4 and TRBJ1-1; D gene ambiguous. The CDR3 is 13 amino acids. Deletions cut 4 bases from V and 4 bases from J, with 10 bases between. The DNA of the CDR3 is TGTGCCAGCAGTTCTAAAGGCGGCACTGAAGCTTTCTTT. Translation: CASSSKGGTEAFF.

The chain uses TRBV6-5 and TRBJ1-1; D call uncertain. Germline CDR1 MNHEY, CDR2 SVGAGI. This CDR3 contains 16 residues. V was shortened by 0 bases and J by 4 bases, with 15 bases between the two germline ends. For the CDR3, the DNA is TGTGCCAGCAGTTACTCGAGGAGCAGTGGAGGCACTGAAGCTTTCTTT. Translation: CASSYSRSSGGTEAFF.

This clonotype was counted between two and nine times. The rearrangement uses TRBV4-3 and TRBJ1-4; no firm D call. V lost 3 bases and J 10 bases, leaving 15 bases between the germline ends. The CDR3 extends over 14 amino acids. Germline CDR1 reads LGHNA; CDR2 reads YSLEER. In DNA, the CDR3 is TGCGCCAGCAGCCAGCAGTTTGGGCCGGCAAAACTGTTTTTT. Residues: CASSQQFGPAKLFF.

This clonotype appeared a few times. The CDR3 reads CASSSTGAVGSPLHF. For the CDR3, the DNA is TGTGCCAGCAGCAGTACAGGGGCGGTTGGTTCACCCCTCCACTTT. The chain combines TRBV12-3 or TRBV12-4 with TRBJ1-6, with 7 bases lining up with TRBD1. This CDR3 is 15 amino acids long. The V gene end was trimmed by 6 bases and the J gene end by 9 bases; junction bases not matched to a gene: 11.

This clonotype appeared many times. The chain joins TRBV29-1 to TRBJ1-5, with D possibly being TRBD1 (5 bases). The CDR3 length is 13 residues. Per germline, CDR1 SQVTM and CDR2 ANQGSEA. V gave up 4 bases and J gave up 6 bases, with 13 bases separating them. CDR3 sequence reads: CSVGGIGGQPQHF. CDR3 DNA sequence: TGCAGCGTTGGTGGGATTGGGGGTCAGCCCCAGCATTTT.

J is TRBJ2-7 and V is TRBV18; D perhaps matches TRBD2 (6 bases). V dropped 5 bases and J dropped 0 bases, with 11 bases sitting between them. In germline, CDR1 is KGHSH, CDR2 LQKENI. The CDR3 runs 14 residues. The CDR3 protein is CASSNGGSSYEQYF. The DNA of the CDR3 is TGTGCCAGCTCAAACGGGGGTAGCTCCTACGAGCAGTACTTC.

The CDR3 loop is CASSRGGQGSQPQHF. In DNA form, the CDR3 reads TGTGCCAGCAGTCGCGGAGGACAGGGAAGTCAGCCCCAGCATTTT. This rearrangement joins TRBV6-2 or TRBV6-3 to TRBJ1-5; 8 nucleotides line up with TRBD1. V lost 5 bases and J lost 6; bases outside the gene matches: 9. This CDR3 contains 15 residues. Germline values: CDR1 MNHEY, CDR2 SVGEGT.

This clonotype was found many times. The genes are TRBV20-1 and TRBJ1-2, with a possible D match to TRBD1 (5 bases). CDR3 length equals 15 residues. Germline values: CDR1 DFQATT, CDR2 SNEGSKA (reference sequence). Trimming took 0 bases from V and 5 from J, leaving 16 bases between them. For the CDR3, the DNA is TGCAGTGCTAGAGATCTACATACCGACAGATATGGCTACACCTTC. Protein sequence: CSARDLHTDRYGYTF.

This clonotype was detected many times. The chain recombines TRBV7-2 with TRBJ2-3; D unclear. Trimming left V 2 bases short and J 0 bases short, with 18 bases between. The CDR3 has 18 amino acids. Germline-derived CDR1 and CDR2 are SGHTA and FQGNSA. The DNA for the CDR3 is TGTGCCAGCAGCTTAACTCAGTCGCCCTTTCCTAGCACAGATACGCAGTATTTT. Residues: CASSLTQSPFPSTDTQYF.

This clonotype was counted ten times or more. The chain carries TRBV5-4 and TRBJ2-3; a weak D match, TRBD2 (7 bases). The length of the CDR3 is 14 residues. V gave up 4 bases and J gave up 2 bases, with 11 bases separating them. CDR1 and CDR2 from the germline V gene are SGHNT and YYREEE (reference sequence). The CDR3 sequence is CASSRGGPTDTQYF. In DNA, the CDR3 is TGTGCCAGCAGCAGGGGGGGTCCCACAGATACGCAGTATTTT.

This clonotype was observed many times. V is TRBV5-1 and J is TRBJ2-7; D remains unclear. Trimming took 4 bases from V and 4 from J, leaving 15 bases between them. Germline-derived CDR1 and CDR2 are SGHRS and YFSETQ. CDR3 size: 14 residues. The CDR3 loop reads CASSQKAGLYEQYF. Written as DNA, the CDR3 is TGCGCCAGCAGCCAGAAGGCAGGATTATACGAGCAGTACTTC.